Sequencing of this T cell receptor beta chain was carried out in a study of T cells in Graves' hyperthyroidism and ophthalmopathy. Amplified TCR beta CDR3 regions derived from RNA transcripts. RT-PCR in the first round (using the HTBI primer set) targeted the TCR CDR3. TCRdb analysed the multiplex PCR reads with MiXCR anew, one entry per CDR3 protein. The repertoire has 300,000 to 400,000 distinct CDR3 sequences, under 20% of them found once; the top ten carry around two fifths. This clonotype was counted only a few times. Relative to the germline gene, one junction end is altered; a read error may explain this. The germline V gene has CDR1 SGHRS and CDR2 YFSETQ. The CDR3 loop spans 16 amino acids.

The clonotype was recovered from a man in his late teens or twenties with Graves' ophthalmopathy. The sequencing sample was made of blood. The chain is built from TRBV5-1 and TRBJ1-2; possible D gene TRBD1, 5 bases. CDR3 amino acids: CAGSLATRGVNGGYTF. DNA of the CDR3: TGCGCCGGCAGCTTGGCGACAAGAGGGGTGAATGGTGGCTACACCTTC.